Below are 17 T cell receptor beta chains sequenced from a single sample in a study of OX40 agonist ivuxolimab in advanced cancers. The repertoire was sequenced with immunoSEQ multiplex PCR; TCRdb's copy has only in-frame clones and lacks some. The top ten clones hold approximately 16% of a sample with around 60,000 clones, approximately 86% of them seen once. The starting material was CD4+ or CD8+ T cells sorted from blood, obtained in a trial of the OX40 agonist ivuxolimab. The receptors were sampled from an adult with an advanced solid tumor such as melanoma, head and neck, liver or kidney cancer.

This chain links TRBV27 with TRBJ2-7; D unclear. This CDR3 has 13 amino acids. Germline V gene lookup returns CDR1 MNHEY and CDR2 SMNVEV (reference sequence). V gave up 10 bases and J gave up 4 bases, with 17 bases separating them. The CDR3 protein is CATAATGGYEQYF. The CDR3 DNA follows: TGTGCCACCGCCGCCACGGGTGGATACGAGCAGTACTTC.

This clone was seen a single time. The chain couples TRBV19 to TRBJ1-1; D possibly corresponds to TRBD1 (5 bases). The ends were cut back, 0 bases at V and 6 bases at J, with 8 bases in the middle. This CDR3 contains 13 residues. CDR1 is LNHDA, CDR2 SQIVND, per germline (reference sequence). The DNA for the CDR3 is TGTGCCAGTAGTATAGATCGGGGGTCTGAAGCTTTCTTT. Protein product: CASSIDRGSEAFF.

The chain joins TRBV7-6 to TRBJ1-3, with a weak D call TRBD1 (6 bases). CDR3 length: 17 amino acids. V gave up 0 bases and J gave up 0 bases, with 12 bases separating them. The V gene's germline CDR1 is SGHVS and CDR2 FNYEAQ. CDR3 amino acids: CASSLATGGTSGNTIYF. As DNA, the CDR3 is TGTGCCAGCAGCTTAGCGACAGGCGGTACCTCTGGAAACACCATATATTTT.

The J gene is TRBJ1-3, the V gene TRBV5-1; 11 bases map to TRBD1. The CDR3 is 15 amino acids. The V segment lost 7 bases and the J segment 0 bases; nucleotides outside the gene matches: 3. Per the germline V gene, CDR1 is SGHRS and CDR2 is YFSETQ. The CDR3: CASRTGGDSGNTIYF. The CDR3 nucleotides read TGCGCCAGCCGGACAGGGGGCGACTCTGGAAACACCATATATTTT.

V and J are TRBV28 and TRBJ2-7; 7 positions agree with TRBD2. Per the germline V gene, CDR1 is MDHEN and CDR2 is SYDVKM. J gave up 2 bases and V 3 bases, and 4 bases lay outside the gene matches. The CDR3 covers 14 residues. CDR3 sequence reads: CASSFASGAYEQYF. The CDR3 bases are TGTGCCAGCAGTTTTGCTAGCGGTGCCTACGAGCAGTACTTC.

The V and J genes are TRBV19 and TRBJ2-5; the match to TRBD1 covers 9 bases. Trimming removed 6 bases from V and 1 base from J; junction bases left unmatched: 6. Germline lookup yields CDR1 LNHDA and CDR2 SQIVND (reference sequence). This CDR3 is 15 amino acids long. The CDR3 sequence is CASRPSQGAQETQYF. The CDR3 bases are TGTGCCAGTAGACCTTCACAGGGGGCCCAAGAGACCCAGTACTTC.

On this clone: A junction end diverges from the germline sequence, so it may reflect a read error. CDR3 loop: CTSRKIAGGPGEQFF. The CDR3 DNA follows: TGTACCAGTAGAAAAATAGCGGGAGGGCCGGGTGAGCAGTTCTTC. This rearrangement joins TRBV19 to TRBJ2-1, with 11 bases fitting TRBD2. Germline values: CDR1 LNHDA, CDR2 SQIVND (reference sequence). The CDR3 loop spans 15 amino acids.

The chain joins TRBV28 to TRBJ1-5; TRBD1 aligns across 8 bases. V was clipped by 7 bases and J by 2 bases; unmatched bases: 4. The V gene's germline CDR1 is MDHEN and CDR2 SYDVKM. This CDR3 contains 14 residues. The CDR3 loop is CASNPGQGNQPQHF. The CDR3, as DNA: TGTGCCAGCAACCCGGGACAGGGCAATCAGCCCCAGCATTTT.

The chain uses TRBV4-1 and TRBJ2-5; D may be TRBD2 (5 bases). Germline V gene sequence: CDR1 MGHRA, CDR2 YSYEKL. The CDR3 length is 15 residues. V was cut by 0 bases and J by 11 bases, with 19 bases left in between. CDR3 sequence: CASSQDSLSRWEQYF. The DNA for the CDR3 is TGCGCCAGCAGCCAAGATTCCCTTTCACGCTGGGAGCAGTACTTC.

This chain joins TRBV6-1 and TRBJ2-3; D is uncertain. Trimming took off 2 bases at V and 1 base at J, with 13 bases between the two ends. CDR1 and CDR2 (germline): MNHNS, SASEGT. There are 16 residues in the CDR3. CDR3 amino acids: CASSERRVRGTDTQYF. CDR3 nucleotide sequence: TGTGCCAGCAGTGAAAGAAGGGTTAGGGGCACAGATACGCAGTATTTT.

The V and J genes are TRBV19 and TRBJ1-1; D remains ambiguous. Germline CDR1 is LNHDA and CDR2 is SQIVND (reference sequence). The CDR3 spans 13 residues. Trimming took off 1 base at V and 7 bases at J, with 10 bases between the two ends. DNA of the CDR3: TGTGCCAGTAGTATAGGGACGGCGCATGAAGCTTTCTTT. This sequence encodes CASSIGTAHEAFF.

The chain has TRBV5-1 and TRBJ2-1; possibly TRBD2 for D (6 bases). V gave up 4 bases and J gave up 1 base, with 12 bases separating them. This CDR3 has 15 amino acids. CDR1 is SGHRS and CDR2 is YFSETQ in the germline V gene. The CDR3: CASSRAGPSYNEQFF. In nucleotides, the CDR3 is TGCGCCAGCAGCCGAGCGGGCCCGTCCTACAATGAGCAGTTCTTC.

The CDR3 sequence is CASSSMGPPGETQYF. In nucleotides, the CDR3 is TGTGCCAGTAGCTCTATGGGACCGCCCGGCGAGACCCAGTACTTC. This chain uses TRBV19 with TRBJ2-5; D may correspond to TRBD1 or TRBD2 (5 bases each). The CDR3 has 15 amino acids. Looked up from germline, CDR1 is LNHDA and CDR2 is SQIVND (reference sequence). The V end was cut by 6 bases, the J end by 5 bases, with 19 bases between.

The chain is built from TRBV25-1 and TRBJ2-1, with 8 bases lining up with TRBD2. This CDR3 spans 17 amino acids. Germline V CDR1 and CDR2: MGHDK, SYGVNS. Trimming cost V 4 bases and J 1 base; bases outside gene matches: 9. CDR3 amino acids: CASSAIIGRGSYNEQFF. The CDR3 DNA reads TGTGCCAGCAGTGCCATCATCGGGAGGGGGTCCTACAATGAGCAGTTCTTC.

This clone has ten or more counts. DNA of the CDR3: TGTGCCAGCTCACCGTTGAGTGACGGCAATCAGCCCCAGCATTTT. It translates to CASSPLSDGNQPQHF. The rearrangement uses TRBV18 and TRBJ1-5, with D uncertain. The length of the CDR3 is 15 residues. The germline CDR1 and CDR2 sequences are KGHSH and LQKENI. V lost 3 bases and J lost 2, with 11 bases in between.

This chain links TRBV28 with TRBJ2-5; 12 bases line up with TRBD2. V gave up 4 bases and J gave up 1 base; unmatched junction bases: 10. There are 18 residues in the CDR3. From germline, CDR1 is MDHEN and CDR2 SYDVKM. The CDR3 nucleotides read TGTGCCAGCAGTTCTCCCTCAGGACTAGCGGGACTCCAAGAGACCCAGTACTTC. It encodes CASSSPSGLAGLQETQYF.

This clone was counted a few times. This chain uses TRBV29-1 with TRBJ1-1; no definite D call. Germline V gene sequence: CDR1 SQVTM, CDR2 ANQGSEA. Trimming stripped 7 bases from V and 1 base from J, with 4 bases between. The length of the CDR3 is 10 residues. CDR3 coding DNA: TGCAGCGCCCGGAACACTGAAGCTTTCTTT. This gives the protein CSARNTEAFF.